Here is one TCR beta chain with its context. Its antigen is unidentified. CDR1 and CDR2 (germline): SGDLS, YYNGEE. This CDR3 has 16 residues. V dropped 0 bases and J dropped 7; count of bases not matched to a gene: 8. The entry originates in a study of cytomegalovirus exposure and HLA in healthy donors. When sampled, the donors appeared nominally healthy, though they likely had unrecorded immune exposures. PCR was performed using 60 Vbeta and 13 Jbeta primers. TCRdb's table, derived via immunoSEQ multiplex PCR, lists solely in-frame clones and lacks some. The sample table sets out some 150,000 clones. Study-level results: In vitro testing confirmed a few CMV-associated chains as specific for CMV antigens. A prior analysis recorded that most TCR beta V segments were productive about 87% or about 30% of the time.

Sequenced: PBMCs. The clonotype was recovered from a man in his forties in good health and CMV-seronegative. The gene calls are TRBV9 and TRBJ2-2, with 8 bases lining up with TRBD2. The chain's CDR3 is CASSVDISGGLGELFF. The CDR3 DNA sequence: TGTGCCAGCAGCGTAGATATAAGCGGGGGCCTCGGGGAGCTGTTTTTT.